Included here is one TCR beta chain sequence, with context. It lacks a known antigen. Base quality data are lacking; no much larger clone is found one base away. Whole blood was collected in K2EDTA tubes by collaborating institutions according to the institutions' own protocols. For TCRbeta analysis, collaborators shipped samples as frozen whole blood, isolated PBMCs, or DNA extracted from either of those sample types. The CDR3 starts with the cysteine, ends with the phenylalanine, and has 15 residues. Only the CDR3 region is kept as DNA, spanning 45 bases read in frame from base 1. The trim is 7 bases for V and 7 bases for J, with a gap of 17 bases between the germline ends. The germline V gene yields SNHLY for CDR1 and FYNNEI for CDR2. TCRbeta CDR3 regions were amplified from genomic DNA by means of the immunoSEQ Assay, a bias-controlled multiplex PCR. On the authors' methods: Nucleated cell counts per sample were estimated from amplification of reference gene primers within the assay. To quantify the absolute abundance of each unique TCRbeta CDR3 rearrangement, sequence reads were collapsed and filtered. For each sample, productive Simpson clonality was calculated by taking the square root of Simpson's diversity index across productive rearrangements. TCRdb mirrors the immuneACCESS table, restricted to in-frame sequences. Some clones are absent from its copies; in checked studies, under half trace to an unresolved V gene, and the reason for the others is unknown. Clone size and V and J calls were adopted from that table, with D and trimming inferred from the DNA. The table for this sample lists 100,000 to 150,000 clones; about 91% of them were counted only once. About 9.3% of the sample lies in the top ten.

The data derive from a study of blood T cell repertoires in COVID-19 (dated by TCRdb to 2019 to 2021). Concerning the study at large: Collaborator samples came from the United States, Italy and Spain and covered acute and convalescent phases of COVID-19. The material from the prospective study consisted of cDNA or gDNA derived from T cells, B-cell-depleted T cells, or PBMCs. Deeply sampled blood TCRbeta repertoires from subjects exposed to, actively infected with, or recovered from COVID-19 were included in the dataset. The repertoires were made available in a free public database intended to serve as a resource for research on the immune response to SARS-CoV-2. The samples were drawn from the first 160 participants of the ongoing ImmuneRACE study and from over 950 subjects provided by 6 global collaborators. Nearly every sample came with metadata listing a de-identified subject ID, COVID-19 status, age in years and sex. Where available, HLA class I and class II types were obtained from metadata supplied by the sample provider rather than from assay-based typing.

Points the paper makes about the study in general: The quantity of clinical and demographic metadata differed by source and by participant and was supplied without curation.

This TCR came from a middle-aged man with acute or convalescent COVID-19. The sequenced sample consisted of peripheral blood. Here the chain combines TRBV2 and TRBJ1-6; the D segment could be TRBD1, given 5 matching bases. The nucleotide sequence reads as follows: TGTGCCAGCACCCAGAGGGAGGGGAAGAATTCACCCCTCCACTTT. This is translated as CASTQREGKNSPLHF. Extended through the reference TRBV2 and TRBJ1-6 proteins, this CDR3 yields the full variable domain: EPEVTQTPSHQVTQMGQEVILRCVPISNHLYFYWYRQILGQKVEFLVSFYNNEISEKSEIFDDQFSVERPDGSNFTLKIRSTKLEDSAMYFCASTQREGKNSPLHFGNGTRLTVT.